Detailed here is one TCR beta chain. The specificity of this receptor is unknown. No base quality values were provided; no much bigger clone lies one nucleotide off. This sample is part of a study of blood T cell repertoires in COVID-19 (dated by TCRdb to the early 2020s). For the study in its entirety: Samples covering the acute and convalescent phases of COVID-19 were provided by collaborators in the United States, Italy and Spain. Samples were obtained from the ongoing ImmuneRACE study (first 160 participants) and from over a thousand subjects provided by 6 global collaborators. Subjects who had been exposed to COVID-19, were actively infected with it, or had recovered from it provided the deeply sampled blood TCRbeta repertoires that made up the dataset. The sample metadata nearly always contained a de-identified subject ID, COVID-19 status, age in years and sex. The repertoires were released in a freely available public database meant as a resource for research on the immune response to SARS-CoV-2. The prospective study material was composed of cDNA or gDNA derived from T cells, B-cell-depleted T cells, or PBMCs. Where HLA class I and class II types were available, the types were taken from metadata supplied by the sample provider, not from assay-based typing.

Results and caveats for the whole study, not just this receptor: How much clinical and demographic metadata was included differed by source and by participant, and the metadata was provided uncurated.

The CDR3 runs 14 residues from the cysteine to the phenylalanine. The read is trimmed to its CDR3 DNA, 42 bases read in frame from base 1. Reading the germline V gene (reference sequence) gives CDR1 SGHNT and CDR2 YYREEE. Compared with germline, V lacks 6 bases and J lacks 5 bases; bases without a gene match: 9. Collaborating institutions collected whole blood in K2EDTA tubes following their own protocols. For TCRbeta analysis, collaborators shipped samples in one of three forms: frozen whole blood, isolated PBMCs, or DNA extracted from either of those sample types. TCRbeta CDR3 regions were amplified from genomic DNA by means of the immunoSEQ Assay, a bias-controlled multiplex PCR. The study's own analysis went as follows. The number of nucleated cells in each sample was estimated from the amplification of reference gene primers within the assay. To quantify the absolute abundance of each unique TCRbeta CDR3 rearrangement, sequence reads were collapsed and filtered. For each sample, productive Simpson clonality was calculated as the square root of Simpson's diversity index across productive rearrangements. TCRdb limited this immuneACCESS table to in-frame rearrangements with V and J called. A share of clones is missing; checked studies link under half to unresolved V genes, and the rest is unexplained. The DNA gave D and trimming, while V, J and clone size come from that table. The sample table lists over 90,000 clones, more than 80% of them with a count of one. The ten largest make up 12% of the sample.

The sample taken for sequencing was peripheral blood. This TCR was sampled from a human donor in a cohort sampled during active COVID-19. The chain links TRBV5-4 with TRBJ2-7; TRBD1 fits 9 bases in the junction. The CDR3 has the sequence CASKQGTGIDEQYF. The DNA sequence is as follows: TGTGCCAGCAAACAAGGGACAGGGATCGACGAGCAGTACTTC.